This T cell receptor (beta chain) was sequenced during a study of cytomegalovirus exposure and HLA in healthy donors. Study background: About 85 million unique TCR sequences came from HLA-typed donors in an early release.

From germline, CDR1 is MNHNS and CDR2 SASEGT. The CDR3 runs 15 residues. With V trimmed by 8 bases and J by 5 bases, 13 bases remained unmatched. Study-wide results and caveats: The dataset shows that most TCR sequences were rare, while some public TCRs occurred in many donors. An Asian-associated ancestry cluster reportedly showed fewer N-insertions than the roughly 670-donor mean in a later analysis.

Note on this clone: Antigen: not known.

The PCR had 60 Vbeta and 13 Jbeta primers. TCRdb keeps only in-frame clones here, not all; method: immunoSEQ multiplex PCR. The sample lists around 80,000 clones, 9.5% to 13% occurring once. What was sequenced was PBMCs. V usage is TRBV6-1 and J usage is TRBJ2-5; TRBD2 agrees at 8 bases. The source of this sequence is a man in his fifties or sixties in good health and CMV-seropositive. The CDR3: CASVLRRGVGETQYF. Written as DNA, the CDR3 is TGTGCCAGCGTCCTCAGGCGGGGGGTAGGGGAGACCCAGTACTTC.